The clone carrying this TCR beta chain has at least ten counts. What it binds is not known. Germline loops: CDR1 SGHTA, CDR2 FQGNSA. This CDR3 comprises 17 residues. The V and J ends lost 5 bases and 4 bases, in that order; junction bases with no gene match: 10. Bulk TCR libraries were made with methods that had been previously described and with listed TCR primers. MiXCR, applied by TCRdb to the PCR reads, yields one record per CDR3 protein. The data show about 65,000 distinct CDR3 sequences, less than 20% seen once. The data were obtained in a study of molecular identifiers for immune sequencing clone quantification. Input for naive CD8 libraries was roughly 19,000 to 1,100,000 sorted cells; the RNA fraction used was 10%, 30% or 50%. A CD8+CD4-CCR7+CD45RA+ gate was used to sort naive CD8 T cells. Study-wide points: Barcode-sharing identical TCR molecules could underestimate highly expanded clone sizes.

Sequences were obtained from naive CD8+ T cells from blood, with Jurkat cell RNA spiked in. Described subset: FACS-sorted CD8+CD4-CCR7+CD45RA+ naive T cells. This receptor was identified in a human donor in good health. Some libraries in this study had Jurkat cell RNA spiked in. The gene calls are TRBV7-2 and TRBJ2-1; 11 positions match TRBD1. The CDR3 reads CASSPRDRGMMYNEQFF. CDR3 DNA: TGTGCCAGCAGCCCCCGGGACAGGGGGATGATGTACAATGAGCAGTTCTTC.